This passage covers 11 T cell receptor beta chains from one sample sequenced in a study of cytomegalovirus exposure and HLA in healthy donors. PCR used 60 Vbeta primers and 13 Jbeta primers. Using immunoSEQ multiplex PCR, the repertoire was profiled, and TCRdb retains in-frame clones only, with some absent. Of about 90,000 clones detected, less than 65% appear once; the ten largest clones hold 5% to 6.5%. Sample: PBMCs. Every receptor here comes from a woman aged 30 to 39 in good health and CMV-seropositive.

The chain employs TRBV6-6 and TRBJ2-7, with TRBD2 matching over 7 bases. V shed 7 bases, J shed 3 bases, and the junction held 15 bases outside the gene matches. This CDR3 comprises 16 residues. The germline V gene has CDR1 MNHNY and CDR2 SVGAGI (reference sequence). The CDR3 DNA reads as TGTGCCAGCACCCGACAGCGGGGTAATTTCCTCTACGAGCAGTACTTC. It codes for CASTRQRGNFLYEQYF.

V and J are TRBV11-3 and TRBJ1-3; weak D call: TRBD1 (5 bases). The germline V gene has CDR1 SGHNT and CDR2 YENEEA. The V gene lost 4 bases and the J gene lost 1 base, with 14 bases spanning the gap. The CDR3 is made up of 16 amino acids. CDR3 residues: CASSWQDRASGNTIYF. The CDR3 nucleotides are TGTGCCAGCAGCTGGCAAGACAGAGCTTCTGGAAACACCATATATTTT.

The rearrangement joins TRBV7-9 to TRBJ2-1; TRBD1 is a possible D gene (6 bases). The CDR3 contains 15 residues. CDR1 is SEHNR, CDR2 FQNEAQ, per germline (reference sequence). With 3 bases removed from V and 6 bases from J, the gap between germline ends came to 15 bases. Written as DNA, the CDR3 is TGTGCCAGCAGCTTGGAACAGGGTAGGGCCAATGAGCAGTTCTTC. Amino acid sequence: CASSLEQGRANEQFF.

In this sample, this clone turned up once. The chain combines TRBV18 with TRBJ2-5; the match to TRBD1 covers 10 bases. The CDR3 has 16 amino acids. Germline V gene data show CDR1 as KGHSH and CDR2 as LQKENI. J was trimmed by 5 bases and V by 3 bases; bases with no gene match: 9. CDR3: CASSPERQGAPETQYF. DNA of the CDR3: TGTGCCAGCTCACCCGAAAGACAGGGGGCGCCGGAGACCCAGTACTTC. Together with reference TRBV18 and TRBJ2-5, the CDR3 gives the full variable domain: NAGVMQNPRHLVRRRGQEARLRCSPMKGHSHVYWYRQLPEEGLKFMVYLQKENIIDESGMPKERFSAEFPKEGPSILRIQQVVRGDSAAYFCASSPERQGAPETQYFGPGTRLLVL.

This clone showed up just a few times. J is TRBJ2-7 and V is TRBV28; 7 nucleotides agree with TRBD1. The CDR3 consists of 14 residues. Germline lookup yields CDR1 MDHEN and CDR2 SYDVKM. Germline trimming cut 7 bases from V and 3 bases from J; bases unmatched to any gene: 9. CDR3 region: CASIQGGSSYEQYF. CDR3 nucleotides: TGTGCCAGCATTCAAGGGGGCTCAAGCTACGAGCAGTACTTC.

The rearrangement uses TRBV5-4 and TRBJ2-5; TRBD1 matches at 8 bases. The CDR3 contains 13 residues. Trimming at V came to 7 bases and at J to 3 bases, leaving 5 bases not matched to a gene. The germline CDR1 and CDR2 sequences are SGHNT and YYREEE (reference sequence). The CDR3 sequence: CASGTTGEETQYF. CDR3 sequence (DNA): TGTGCCAGCGGAACGACAGGGGAAGAGACCCAGTACTTC.

The rearrangement joins TRBV19 to TRBJ1-2, with 8 bases aligning to TRBD1. Germline CDR1 reads LNHDA; CDR2 reads SQIVND (reference sequence). Trimming cost V 6 bases and J 4 bases; bases outside gene matches: 13. The CDR3 sequence is 16 residues long. The CDR3 DNA follows: TGTGCCAGTAGAAGCCCCGGACAGGGTGTGGGCTATGGCTACACCTTC. Translated: CASRSPGQGVGYGYTF.

Regarding this clone: Relative to the germline gene, one junction end is altered; a read error may explain this. Here the CDR3 reads CSSSLVPGNTEAFF. In DNA, the CDR3 is TGTTCCAGCAGCTTAGTCCCGGGGAACACTGAAGCTTTCTTT. The chain links TRBV7-9 to TRBJ1-1; D is uncertain. CDR1 and CDR2 from the germline V gene are SEHNR and FQNEAQ (reference sequence). This CDR3 contains 14 residues.

In this sample, this clone turned up a few times. The genes are TRBV30 and TRBJ1-3; D gene ambiguous. This CDR3 has 12 amino acids. Looked up from germline, CDR1 is GTSNPN and CDR2 is SVGIG (reference sequence). Trimming stripped 7 bases from V and 1 base from J, with 8 bases between. CDR3 bases: TGTGCCTCGAGGGCTTCTGGAAACACCATATATTTT. It specifies CASRASGNTIYF.

The chain couples TRBV7-2 to TRBJ2-7, with TRBD2 matching 7 bases. V shed 11 bases, J shed 2 bases, and the junction held 6 bases outside the gene matches. Germline lookup yields CDR1 SGHTA and CDR2 FQGNSA. This CDR3 spans 12 amino acids. The CDR3 DNA is TGTGCCTCCGGGACTACTACCTACGAGCAGTACTTC. It specifies CASGTTTYEQYF.

The V and J genes are TRBV6-1 and TRBJ1-1, with D unresolved. Germline CDR1 and CDR2: MNHNS and SASEGT. This CDR3 spans 12 amino acids. With 4 bases removed from V and 6 bases from J, the gap between germline ends came to 9 bases. The CDR3 DNA is TGTGCCAGCAGTGGAGGCGGCGCTGAAGCTTTCTTT. Protein sequence: CASSGGGAEAFF.